The clone carrying this TCR beta chain was detected many times. TCRdb re-called the 5' RACE reads through MiXCR, storing one row per CDR3 protein. The table lists approximately 75,000 distinct CDR3 sequences, around 15% of them singletons. These data belong to a study of early T cells in non-severe SARS-CoV-2 infection. This TCR was recovered from an adult who was a healthcare worker with PCR-confirmed SARS-CoV-2 infection or an uninfected control (not recorded which). This specimen consisted of whole blood, obtained at baseline.

The CDR3 coding sequence is TGCAGTGGAAAGGGGGTAGCGGGTCGGGGCTACGAGCAGTACTTC. Amino acids: CSGKGVAGRGYEQYF. V gene TRBV20-1 combines with J gene TRBJ2-7, with D possibly being TRBD2 (7 bases). Trimming took 7 bases from V and 3 from J, leaving 22 bases between them. Germline V gene sequence: CDR1 DFQATT, CDR2 SNEGSKA (reference sequence). This CDR3 has 15 amino acids.